This T cell receptor (beta chain) comes out of a study of cytomegalovirus exposure and HLA in healthy donors (dated by TCRdb to between 2016 and 2019). Background on the whole study: According to an earlier analysis of several hundred of the donors, 150 million to 200 million T cells yielded 117 million unique TCR beta sequences and less than 300 Gb of sequence data. Among approximately 370 genotyped donors of the cohort, an average of approximately 220,000 unique TCR beta nucleotide sequences was sequenced per donor, of which about 18% were non-productive. Donor age, sex, ethnicity and CMV serostatus were compiled together with the repertoire data. An early release that covered fewer than 800 HLA-typed donors contained 250 to 350 gigabases of sequencing data and 85 million to 100 million unique TCR sequences. The aim of the study was to test whether cataloging public T cell receptors could identify signatures of past pathogen exposure. Because of strong linkage in the cohort, roughly five DR-DQ haplotypes were treated as single units for association and clustering. Typing coverage differed by locus: A, B, C, DRB1 and DQB1 were typed in roughly 629-630 donors, DQA1 in around 500, DPA1 in approximately 610, and DPB1 in just under 490. To predict cytomegalovirus infection status, the study brought together high-throughput TCR immunosequencing, statistical association of individual TCRs with disease status, and machine learning. The later analysis used no new phenotypic data to find candidate immune exposures, relying instead on TCR beta sequences and their occurrence across donors. Class I and class II HLA loci were covered by the typing at four-digit resolution. Genome-wide SNP genotypes for about three fifths of the roughly 670 donors were used in a later genetic analysis, which treated that subset as a discovery cohort. Of the approximately 400 genotyped donors, 65% to 90% were placed in the genetic ancestry cluster associated with self-reported Caucasian donors. All discovery cohort repertoires had been generated using a single sequencing platform. In addition to the first cohort of several hundred subjects, a separate validation cohort of approximately 130 different subjects was used. In a later analysis, previously published TCR beta repertoires from 670 or so donors were re-analyzed and high-resolution HLA genotyping was added so that TCR occurrence patterns could be studied. In an earlier analysis of 587 of the donors, high-throughput TCR beta sequencing was used to judge whether each TCR beta V gene segment behaved as functional or pseudogenic. The study used immunosequencing to profile the T cell repertoires of some 600 subjects and linked those repertoires to cytomegalovirus serostatus.

The CDR3 sequence holds 17 residues, the cysteine and phenylalanine included. The only DNA kept is the CDR3, 51 bases in frame from the first base. CDR1 and CDR2, per the germline V gene (reference sequence), are SGHNT and YYREEE. V is reduced by 1 base and J by 1 base, leaving a spacing of 15 bases between them. The cohort was made up of 666 healthy bone marrow donors. At the time of sampling, every cohort member was nominally healthy, though immune exposures that went unrecorded were likely present. The donor tested CMV seronegative, placing the donor among the 350 to 400 seronegative members of the cohort. Every donor gave a peripheral blood sample, and the peripheral blood mononuclear cells from that sample were used for TCR beta sequencing. The Qiagen DNeasy Blood Extraction Kit was used to extract genomic DNA from the blood cell samples. Study-wide findings and limitations: A later genetic analysis associated a missense DCLRE1C variant with V-gene and J-gene trimming of TCR beta chains, and an independent cohort replicated the association. In vitro tests confirmed that three of the cytomegalovirus-associated TCR beta chains recognize cytomegalovirus antigens. In an earlier analysis of 587 of the donors, most TCR beta V segments appeared in productive rearrangements about 87% or about 30% of the time, broadly matching IMGT annotations. A total of 164 TCR beta chains were listed by the study as associated with cytomegalovirus. The sequencing pipeline was judged likely to have produced a cluster of highly shared sequence variants as a technical artifact. This cohort had only TCR beta chains sequenced, and the lack of alpha or paired-chain data limited which features could be detected. A later analysis associated 15,000 to 20,000 TCR beta sequences with specific HLA alleles at a false discovery rate of 0.05. CMV serostatus was the only immune exposure information available for the cohort. A later analysis reported that several top co-occurrence clusters appeared linked to parvovirus B19, influenza, CMV and Epstein-Barr virus. A later analysis found that TCR association rates varied across HLA loci, with DRB1 alleles showing the most associated TCRs and HLA-C alleles the fewest. Because counts were too low, seventeen rarely observed V segments, including chromosome 9 orphons, were excluded from the earlier analysis of around 640 of the donors. Because the 87-base-pair reads could not distinguish some IMGT-functional V segments, including TRBV6-2 and TRBV6-3, those segments were excluded. Because HLA typing was missing for some donors at each locus, association tests included only the typed subset. According to a later analysis, most CMV-associated TCR beta chains appeared to be HLA-restricted, and the HLA associations seemed to be driven largely by CMV exposure. A further reported finding was that TCR beta sequences accurately predicted the HLA-A and HLA-B alleles for most subjects in the first cohort. Linkage disequilibrium might explain the correlated functional status among segregating V segments, but an unknown experimental factor could not be ruled out. Compared with equally common non-associated chains, HLA-associated TCR beta chains in a later analysis were more clonally expanded and had lower generation probabilities. Most TCR sequences were seen in very few donors, while some public TCRs were found in many individuals. According to the authors, the approach could potentially be generalized to other disease states and immunological phenotypes. The presence/absence analyses assumed that sequencing depth was roughly uniform across donors, and that assumption may not be true. The classifier was reported to diagnose cytomegalovirus status with high specificity and sensitivity in both the original and validation cohorts. When HLA alleles, especially DR and DQ, strongly co-occurred, attributing TCR associations to individual alleles was difficult. According to a later genetic analysis, donors in an Asian-associated ancestry cluster had fewer N-insertions in productive TCRs than the approximately 700-donor mean.

For this clone: Its specific antigen is unknown. One base away there is no much larger clone; base qualities are not given.

The library was produced with the immunoSEQ multiplex PCR assay. For the multiplex PCR, a mixture combining 60 forward primers for TCR Vbeta segments and 13 reverse primers for TCR Jbeta segments was used. A multiplex PCR assay on genomic DNA amplified the CDR3 region of rearranged TCR beta genes. The Illumina HiSeq System was used to sequence the amplified TCR beta libraries as 87-base-pair reads. As for the authors' bioinformatics: A later analysis tallied some 79 million unique TCR beta chains across the 666 repertoires, and approximately 12 million of those chains were shared by two or more donors. A nearest-neighbor algorithm error-corrected the raw reads and collapsed the reads into unique sequences, merging closely related sequences to remove PCR and sequencing errors. V, D and J gene segments were assigned by aligning CDR3 sequences to IMGT reference sequences. For a sequence to be retained, a match of at least six nucleotides was required to both a V gene segment and a J gene segment. A rearrangement was called productive if the CDR3 had no stop codons and remained in frame with V and J, and every other rearrangement was called non-productive. CDR3 was defined according to IMGT convention as the region running from the second conserved V-encoded cysteine to the conserved J-encoded phenylalanine. In an earlier analysis of more than 550 of the donors, sequences lacking an unambiguous match to a single V gene segment were excluded. In an earlier analysis of approximately 590 of the donors, a V segment was called functional when productive rearrangements were above 56.7%, and segregating when the standard deviation between donors exceeded 5%. A statistical classification framework was built to diagnose cytomegalovirus status from the catalog of TCR beta chain sequences. In a later analysis, V and J genes were assigned by comparing TCR nucleotide sequences against IMGT/GENE-DB human TR gene sequences. Using the TCRdist pipeline, a later analysis assigned CDR3 sequences along with most-parsimonious VDJ recombination scenarios. In a later analysis, each TCR beta chain was defined by its CDR3 amino acid sequence together with its V-gene family, and reads without a unique V-gene family were excluded. To address suspected cross-contamination and a sequencing artifact, a later analysis removed approximately 600 highly shared, low-generation-probability nucleotide sequences. In a later analysis, a clonal expansion index for each public chain was calculated from normalized within-repertoire ranks of inferred template counts. In a later analysis, generation probabilities were computed using a VDJ recombination model fitted to out-of-frame rearrangements, and the results were checked against IGoR. In a later analysis, TCR-TCR, TCR-HLA and TCR-CMV co-occurrence was scored with hypergeometric tests, and a repertoire-size bias correction was applied to TCR pairs. To estimate false discovery rates, a later analysis permuted the HLA or CMV assignments 20 times. In a later analysis, co-occurring TCRs were grouped with DBSCAN, and TCRdist sequence similarity was added when clustering was performed within HLA-allele-positive subsets. Repertoires with fewer than 30,000 or more than 120,000 public chains were left out of co-occurrence clustering, as were about 5 repertoires with anomalous nucleotide sharing. This immuneACCESS table, as held by TCRdb, lists in-frame sequences with V and J called but not all clones. Of the missing ones, under half trace to an unresolved V gene in checked studies; the others have no known cause. That table furnishes V, J and clone size, whereas the DNA furnished D and trimming. Present in this sample are about 150,000 clones, 84% of which were seen just once. The leading ten clones occupy approximately 2.7% of the sample.

The rearranged segments are TRBV5-4 and TRBJ1-3; tentative D gene TRBD1, with 6 bases matching. Sequenced input: PBMCs. This sequence originates from a boy under 10 years old in good health and CMV-seronegative. The DNA sequence is given as TGTGCCAGCAGCTTGCAAGTGGGGGGGCGGTCTGGAAACACCATATATTTT. It translates as CASSLQVGGRSGNTIYF.